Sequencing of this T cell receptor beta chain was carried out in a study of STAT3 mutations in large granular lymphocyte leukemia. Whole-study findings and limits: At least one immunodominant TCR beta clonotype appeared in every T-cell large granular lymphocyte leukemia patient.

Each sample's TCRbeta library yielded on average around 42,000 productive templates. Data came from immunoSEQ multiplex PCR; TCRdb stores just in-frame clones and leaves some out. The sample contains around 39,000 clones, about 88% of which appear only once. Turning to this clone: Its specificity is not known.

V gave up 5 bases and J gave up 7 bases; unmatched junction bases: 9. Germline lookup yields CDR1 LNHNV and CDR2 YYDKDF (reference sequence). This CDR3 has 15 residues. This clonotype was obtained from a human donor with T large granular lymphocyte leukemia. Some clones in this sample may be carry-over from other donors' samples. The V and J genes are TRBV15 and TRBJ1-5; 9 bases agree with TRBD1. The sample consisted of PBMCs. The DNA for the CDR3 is TGTGCCACCAGCGGACCCCGGACAGGGGAGCAGCCCCAGCATTTT. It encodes CATSGPRTGEQPQHF.